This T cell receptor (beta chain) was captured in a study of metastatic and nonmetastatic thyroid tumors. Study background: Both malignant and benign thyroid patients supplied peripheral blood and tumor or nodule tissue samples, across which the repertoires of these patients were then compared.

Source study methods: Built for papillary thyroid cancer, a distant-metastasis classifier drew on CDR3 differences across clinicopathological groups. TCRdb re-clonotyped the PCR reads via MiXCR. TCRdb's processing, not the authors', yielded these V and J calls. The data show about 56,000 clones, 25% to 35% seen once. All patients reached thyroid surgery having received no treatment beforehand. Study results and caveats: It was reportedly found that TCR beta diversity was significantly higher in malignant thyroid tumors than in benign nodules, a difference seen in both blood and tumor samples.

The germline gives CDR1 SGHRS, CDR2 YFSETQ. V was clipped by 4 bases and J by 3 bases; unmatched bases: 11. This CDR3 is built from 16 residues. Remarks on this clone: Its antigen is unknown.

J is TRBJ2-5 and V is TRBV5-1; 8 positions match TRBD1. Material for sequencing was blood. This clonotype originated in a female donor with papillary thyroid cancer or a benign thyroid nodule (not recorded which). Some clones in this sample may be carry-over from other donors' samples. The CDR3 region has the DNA TGCGCCAGCAGCCCCCAGTGGCAGACAGGGGAAGAGACCCAGTACTTC. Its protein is CASSPQWQTGEETQYF.